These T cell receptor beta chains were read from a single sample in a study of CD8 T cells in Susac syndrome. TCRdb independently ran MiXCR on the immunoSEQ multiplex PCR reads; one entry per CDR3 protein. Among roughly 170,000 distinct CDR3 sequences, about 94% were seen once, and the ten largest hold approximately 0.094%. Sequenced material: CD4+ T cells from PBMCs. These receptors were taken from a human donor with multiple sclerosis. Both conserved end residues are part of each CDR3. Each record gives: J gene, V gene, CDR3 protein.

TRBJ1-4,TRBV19,CASSTATGATNEKLFF
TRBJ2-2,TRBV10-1,CATSRGSNTGELFF
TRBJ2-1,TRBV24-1,CATSDNGQGGYNEQFF
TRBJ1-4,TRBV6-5,CASSRDRGVNEKLFF
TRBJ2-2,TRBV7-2,CASSLSGGLTGELFF
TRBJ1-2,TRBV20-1,CSAGRDTGYGYTF
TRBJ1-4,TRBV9,CASSAQGTATNEKLFF
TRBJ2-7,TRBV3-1,CASSQDVAGYEQYF
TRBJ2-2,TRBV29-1,CSAAVGQTSTGELFF
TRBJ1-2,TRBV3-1,CASSRFDGGNYGYTF
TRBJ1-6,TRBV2,CASSEEGPWGSPLHF
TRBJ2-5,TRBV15,CATSRDSRILGETQYF
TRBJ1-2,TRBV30,CAWSVGPGNYGYTF
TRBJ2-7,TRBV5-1,CASSYMGGRSSEQYF
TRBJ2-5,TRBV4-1,CASSQAEGGQWETQYF
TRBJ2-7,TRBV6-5,CASSYYGPGPYEQYF
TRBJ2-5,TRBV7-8,CASSLNPGRETQYF
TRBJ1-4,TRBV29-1,CSVELGQGVGKLFF
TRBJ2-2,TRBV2,CASSVRETQGELFF
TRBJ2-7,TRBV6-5,CASSYGPGLDPEQYF
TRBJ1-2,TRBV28,CASSLRGYGYTF
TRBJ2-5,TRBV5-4,CASSLDPVQQETQYF
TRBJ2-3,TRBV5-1,CASSSSRAGADTQYF
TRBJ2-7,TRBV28,CASSRPTTVYEQYF
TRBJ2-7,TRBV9,CASSPHGGRADEQYF
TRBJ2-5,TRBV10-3,CASQGGQETQYF
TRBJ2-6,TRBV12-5,CASGLERPLAGAPGANVLTF
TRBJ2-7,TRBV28,CASSSSGAGKSYEQYF
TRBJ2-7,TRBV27,CASSLSGPLKLEQYF
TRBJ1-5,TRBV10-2,CASRFGTGDQPQHF
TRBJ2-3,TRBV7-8,CASSSIHRTSGPTDTQYF
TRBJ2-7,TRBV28,CASSRTVYEQYF
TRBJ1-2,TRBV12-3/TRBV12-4,CASNPTATGGYTF
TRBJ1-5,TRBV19,CASSIDRDQPQHF
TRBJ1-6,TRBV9,CASSVLHANSPLHF
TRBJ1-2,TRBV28,CASSLRFTGYTF
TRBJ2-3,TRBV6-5,CASFQVSGGTQYF
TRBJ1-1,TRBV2,CASSETREAEAFF
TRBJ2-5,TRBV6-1,CASSEWQKETQYF
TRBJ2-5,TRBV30,CAWSARQLQETQYF
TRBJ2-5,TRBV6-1,CASSDLAAGGETQYF
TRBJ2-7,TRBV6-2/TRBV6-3,CASTSGTFSSYEQYF
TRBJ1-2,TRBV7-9,CASSFGSSYGYTF
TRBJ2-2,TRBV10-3,CAISTGTGNTGELFF
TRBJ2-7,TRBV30,CAWRETGYYEQYF
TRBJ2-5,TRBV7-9,CASSSQGQETQYF
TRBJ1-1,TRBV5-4,CASSRQGKPEAFF